This entry lists 16 T cell receptor beta chains sequenced from one sample in a study of control samples from healthy donors and cancer patients. Measured with immunoSEQ multiplex PCR; TCRdb has only the in-frame clones, and not every one. The table shows 160,000 or so clones, with roughly 92% occurring only once. Sequencing used blood. These receptors came from a woman in her twenties or thirties in good health.

The V gene is TRBV10-3, the J gene TRBJ1-5, with D maybe TRBD1 (6 bases). CDR1 ENHRY and CDR2 SYGVKD come from the germline V gene. The CDR3 totals 13 residues. V was shortened by 6 bases and J by 1 base, with 7 bases between the two germline ends. The CDR3 DNA sequence: TGTGCCATCAGGGGGGCGAGCAATCAGCCCCAGCATTTT. Protein product: CAIRGASNQPQHF.

The J gene is TRBJ2-7, the V gene TRBV29-1, with D uncertain. The CDR3 extends over 10 amino acids. Trimming stripped 5 bases from V and 2 bases from J, with 4 bases between. Germline V gene lookup returns CDR1 SQVTM and CDR2 ANQGSEA. CDR3 sequence reads: CSVLTYEQYF. The CDR3 bases are TGCAGCGTTCTAACCTACGAGCAGTACTTC.

The CDR3 DNA is TGTGCCAGTAGTATACCGGGACTTGTGAAAGATACGCAGTATTTT. It yields the protein CASSIPGLVKDTQYF. The chain links TRBV19 to TRBJ2-3, with a tentative D call TRBD2 (6 bases). CDR3 length equals 15 residues. Germline-derived CDR1 and CDR2 are LNHDA and SQIVND (reference sequence). V lost 2 bases and J 5 bases, leaving 14 bases between the germline ends. Together with reference TRBV19 and TRBJ2-3, the CDR3 gives the full variable domain: DGGITQSPKYLFRKEGQNVTLSCEQNLNHDAMYWYRQDPGQGLRLIYYSQIVNDFQKGDIAEGYSVSREKKESFPLTVTSAQKNPTAFYLCASSIPGLVKDTQYFGPGTRLTVL.

V gene TRBV10-3 combines with J gene TRBJ1-1, with unresolved D. Germline V gene lookup returns CDR1 ENHRY and CDR2 SYGVKD. This CDR3 has 13 amino acids. Trimming cost V 6 bases and J 1 base, with 9 bases left between them. CDR3 DNA sequence: TGTGCCATCAGAACCTTTGAGAACACTGAAGCTTTCTTT. It codes for CAIRTFENTEAFF.

CDR3 in DNA: TGTGCCAGTAGTATGGGTACTAGCGGGAGGCCCGGCTACAATGAGCAGTTCTTC. It yields the protein CASSMGTSGRPGYNEQFF. The chain couples TRBV19 to TRBJ2-1, with 12 bases matching TRBD2. CDR3 length: 18 amino acids. Germline CDR1 and CDR2: LNHDA and SQIVND (reference sequence). Trimming took 3 bases from V and 3 from J; bases not matched to a gene: 9.

The CDR3 is CASSNRDRQREQYF. CDR3 DNA: TGTGCCAGCAGCAACCGGGATCGTCAACGGGAGCAGTACTTC. The genes are TRBV7-9 and TRBJ2-7, with D maybe TRBD2 (5 bases). Deletions cut 5 bases from V and 7 bases from J, with 18 bases between. Germline V gives CDR1 SEHNR, CDR2 FQNEAQ (reference sequence). This CDR3 contains 14 residues.

V is TRBV2 and J is TRBJ1-2; no definite D call. Germline CDR1 reads SNHLY; CDR2 reads FYNNEI. This CDR3 contains 13 residues. Trimming shortened V by 2 bases and J by 6 bases, and 10 bases separated the two germline ends. CDR3 in DNA: TGTGCCAGCAGTGAACGGATACTCAATGGCTACACCTTC. It translates to CASSERILNGYTF.

The sample holds one count of this clone. The V and J genes are TRBV5-5 and TRBJ2-7; the D is unclear. Germline CDR1 SGHKS, CDR2 YYEKEE (reference sequence). CDR3 length: 14 residues. V was clipped by 5 bases and J by 5 bases, with 17 bases between them. This CDR3 reads CASSRGPGSHEQYF. CDR3 nucleotides: TGTGCCAGCAGTAGAGGACCCGGGTCCCACGAGCAGTACTTC.

This clone turned up a few times. The chain uses TRBV19 and TRBJ2-2; TRBD1 agrees at 8 bases. CDR1 LNHDA and CDR2 SQIVND come from the germline V gene (reference sequence). CDR3 length: 13 residues. V lost 3 bases and J lost 9; bases outside the gene matches: 3. The CDR3 loop reads CASSIGQGRELFF. CDR3 nucleotides: TGTGCCAGTAGTATTGGACAGGGTCGGGAGCTGTTTTTT.

V and J are TRBV19 and TRBJ2-7; D gene ambiguous. This CDR3 spans 15 amino acids. Germline lookup yields CDR1 LNHDA and CDR2 SQIVND (reference sequence). Trimming took off 2 bases at V and 3 bases at J, with 14 bases between the two ends. The CDR3 sequence is CASSIYYPGDYEQYF. The CDR3 nucleotides read TGTGCCAGTAGTATATACTACCCGGGCGACTACGAGCAGTACTTC.

J is TRBJ2-3 and V is TRBV5-4; TRBD2 matches 7 bases. Germline V gene lookup returns CDR1 SGHNT and CDR2 YYREEE (reference sequence). Germline trimming cut 2 bases from V and 3 bases from J; bases unmatched to any gene: 15. This CDR3 comprises 18 residues. The CDR3, as DNA: TGTGCCAGCAGCTTCTATATACTCGGGCTAGCGGAAACAGATACGCAGTATTTT. It yields the protein CASSFYILGLAETDTQYF.

The chain joins TRBV12-2 to TRBJ2-7; the table's D call, TRBD1, was not checked against the DNA. TRBV12-2 is assigned pseudogene status. The CDR3 loop spans 18 amino acids. DNA of the CDR3: TGTGCAAGTCGCTTTAGCGGTTTGTGCCCAGGGGGCATCCACGAGCAGTACTTC. Encoded protein: CASRFSGLCPGGIHEQYF.

The rearrangement joins TRBV5-1 to TRBJ1-2, with 8 bases fitting TRBD1. CDR3 size: 14 residues. The V segment lost 4 bases and the J segment 7 bases; nucleotides outside the gene matches: 9. The germline V gene has CDR1 SGHRS and CDR2 YFSETQ. The CDR3 protein is CASSMDREVGGYTF. The CDR3 DNA sequence: TGCGCCAGCAGCATGGACAGGGAAGTGGGTGGCTACACCTTC.

This chain connects TRBV11-3 to TRBJ2-3; D unclear. The CDR3 has 13 amino acids. Germline lookup yields CDR1 SGHNT and CDR2 YENEEA. The germline V and J ends were trimmed by 5 bases and 6 bases, with 12 bases remaining between them. The CDR3 protein is CASSTRNYDTQYF. CDR3 sequence (DNA): TGTGCCAGCAGCACCCGAAACTACGATACGCAGTATTTT.

This sequence joins TRBV7-8 and TRBJ2-3; TRBD2 is a possible D gene (6 bases). CDR1 and CDR2 from the germline V gene are SGHVS and FQNEAQ. The ends were cut back, 0 bases at V and 1 base at J, with 11 bases in the middle. CDR3 size: 16 residues. CDR3 sequence (DNA): TGTGCCAGCAGCTTAGCGTGGGTAGCGGGCACAGATACGCAGTATTTT. Protein product: CASSLAWVAGTDTQYF.

This clone was seen only once. This sequence joins TRBV28 and TRBJ2-1; 7 bases line up with TRBD1. The CDR3 runs to 14 residues. Trimming at V came to 6 bases and at J to 8 bases, leaving 10 bases not matched to a gene. Germline V gene sequence: CDR1 MDHEN, CDR2 SYDVKM. The CDR3 protein is CASRAMDRRHEQFF. For the CDR3, the DNA is TGTGCCAGCAGAGCCATGGACAGGAGGCATGAGCAGTTCTTC. Filled out from reference TRBV28 and TRBJ2-1, the complete variable domain reads DVKVTQSSRYLVKRTGEKVFLECVQDMDHENMFWYRQDPGLGLRLIYFSYDVKMKEKGDIPEGYSVSREKKERFSLILESASTNQTSMYLCASRAMDRRHEQFFGPGTRLTVL.